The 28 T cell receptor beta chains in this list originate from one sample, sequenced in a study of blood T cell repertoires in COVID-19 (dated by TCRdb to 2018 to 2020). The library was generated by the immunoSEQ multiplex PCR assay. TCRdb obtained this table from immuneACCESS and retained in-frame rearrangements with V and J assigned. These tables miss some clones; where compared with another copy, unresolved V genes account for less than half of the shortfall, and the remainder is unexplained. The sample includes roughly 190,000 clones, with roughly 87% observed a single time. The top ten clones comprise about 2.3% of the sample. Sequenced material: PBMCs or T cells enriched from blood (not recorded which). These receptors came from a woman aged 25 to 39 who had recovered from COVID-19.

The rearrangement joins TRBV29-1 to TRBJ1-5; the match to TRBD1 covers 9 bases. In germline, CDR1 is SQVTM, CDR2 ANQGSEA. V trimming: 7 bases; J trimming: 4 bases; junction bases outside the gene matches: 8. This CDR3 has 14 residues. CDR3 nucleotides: TGCAGCGCCGCGACAGGGGGTAGTAATCAGCCCCAGCATTTT. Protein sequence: CSAATGGSNQPQHF.

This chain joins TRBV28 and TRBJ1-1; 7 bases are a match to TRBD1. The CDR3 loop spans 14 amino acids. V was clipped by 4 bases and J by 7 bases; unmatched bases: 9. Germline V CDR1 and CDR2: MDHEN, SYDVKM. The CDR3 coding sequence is TGTGCCAGCAGTTACGAGGACAGGCGGGGTGAAGCTTTCTTT. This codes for CASSYEDRRGEAFF.

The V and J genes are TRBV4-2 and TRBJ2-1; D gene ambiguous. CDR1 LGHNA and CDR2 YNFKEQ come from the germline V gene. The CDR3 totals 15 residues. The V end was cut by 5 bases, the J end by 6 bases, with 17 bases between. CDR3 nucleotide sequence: TGTGCCAGCAGCGAGGAGCGAAGATTGGGCAATGAGCAGTTCTTC. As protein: CASSEERRLGNEQFF.

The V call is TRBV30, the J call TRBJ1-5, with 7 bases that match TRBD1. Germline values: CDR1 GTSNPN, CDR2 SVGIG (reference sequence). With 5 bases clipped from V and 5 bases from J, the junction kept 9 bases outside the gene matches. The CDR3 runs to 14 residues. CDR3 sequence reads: CAWGRTGSYQPQHF. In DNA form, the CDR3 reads TGTGCCTGGGGGAGGACAGGTAGTTATCAGCCCCAGCATTTT.

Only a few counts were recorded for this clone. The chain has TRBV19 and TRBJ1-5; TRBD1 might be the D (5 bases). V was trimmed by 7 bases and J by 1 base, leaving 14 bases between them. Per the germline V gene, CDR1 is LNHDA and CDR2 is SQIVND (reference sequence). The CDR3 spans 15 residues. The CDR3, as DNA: TGTGCCAGTATGAGAACGGGGGAGAGCAATCAGCCCCAGCATTTT. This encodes CASMRTGESNQPQHF.

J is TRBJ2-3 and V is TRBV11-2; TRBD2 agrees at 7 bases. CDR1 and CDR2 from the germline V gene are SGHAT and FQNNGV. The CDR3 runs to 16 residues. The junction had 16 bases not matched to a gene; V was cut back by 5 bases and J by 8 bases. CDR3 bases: TGTGCCAGCAGCGCTATGAGACTAGCAAGATTTACTACGCAGTATTTT. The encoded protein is CASSAMRLARFTTQYF.

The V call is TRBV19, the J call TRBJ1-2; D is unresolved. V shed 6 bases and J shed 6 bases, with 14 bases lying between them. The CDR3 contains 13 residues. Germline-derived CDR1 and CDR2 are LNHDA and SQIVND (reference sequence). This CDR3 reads CASRTGIANGYTF. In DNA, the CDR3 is TGTGCCAGTAGGACCGGGATAGCTAATGGCTACACCTTC.

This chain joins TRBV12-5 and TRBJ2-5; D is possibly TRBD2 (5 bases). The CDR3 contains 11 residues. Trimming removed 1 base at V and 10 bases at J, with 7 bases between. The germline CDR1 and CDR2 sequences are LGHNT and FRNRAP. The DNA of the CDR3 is TGTGCTAGTGGTTTGGGGGGAGACCAGTACTTC. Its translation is CASGLGGDQYF.

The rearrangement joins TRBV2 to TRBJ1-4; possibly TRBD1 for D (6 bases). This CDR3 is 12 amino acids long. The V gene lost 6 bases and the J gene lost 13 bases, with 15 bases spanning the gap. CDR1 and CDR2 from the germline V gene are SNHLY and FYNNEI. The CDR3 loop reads CASSHRDGALFF. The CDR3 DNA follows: TGTGCCAGCAGCCACAGGGATGGGGCACTGTTTTTT.

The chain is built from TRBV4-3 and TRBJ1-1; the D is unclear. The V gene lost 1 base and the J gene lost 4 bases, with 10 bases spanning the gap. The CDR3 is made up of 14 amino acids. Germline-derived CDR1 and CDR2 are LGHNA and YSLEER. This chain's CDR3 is CASSQGRGGTEAFF. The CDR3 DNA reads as TGCGCCAGCAGCCAAGGGCGAGGAGGCACTGAAGCTTTCTTT.

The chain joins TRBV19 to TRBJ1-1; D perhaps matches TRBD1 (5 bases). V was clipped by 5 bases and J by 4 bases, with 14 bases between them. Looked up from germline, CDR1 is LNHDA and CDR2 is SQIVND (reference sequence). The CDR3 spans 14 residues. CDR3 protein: CASSGTGFRTEAFF. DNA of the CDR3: TGTGCCAGTAGTGGTACAGGCTTTCGCACTGAAGCTTTCTTT.

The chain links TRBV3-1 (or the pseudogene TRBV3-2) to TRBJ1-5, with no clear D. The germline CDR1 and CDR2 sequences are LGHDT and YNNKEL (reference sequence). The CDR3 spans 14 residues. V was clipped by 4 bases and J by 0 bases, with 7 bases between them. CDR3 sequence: CASSRGDSNQPQHF. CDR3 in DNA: TGTGCCAGCAGCCGCGGTGATAGCAATCAGCCCCAGCATTTT.

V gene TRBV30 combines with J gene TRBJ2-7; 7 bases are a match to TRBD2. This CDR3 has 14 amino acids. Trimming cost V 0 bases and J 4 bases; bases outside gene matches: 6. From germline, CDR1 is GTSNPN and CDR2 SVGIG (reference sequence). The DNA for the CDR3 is TGTGCCTGGAGTGTCCTGGCAGCGGGATACGAGCAGTACTTC. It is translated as CAWSVLAAGYEQYF.

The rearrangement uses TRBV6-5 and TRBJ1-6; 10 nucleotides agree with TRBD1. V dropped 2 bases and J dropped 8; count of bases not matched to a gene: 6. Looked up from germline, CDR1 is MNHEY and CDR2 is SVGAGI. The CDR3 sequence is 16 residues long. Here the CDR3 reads CASSYADRGYYSPLHF. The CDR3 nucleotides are TGTGCCAGCAGTTACGCGGACAGGGGGTATTATTCACCCCTCCACTTT.

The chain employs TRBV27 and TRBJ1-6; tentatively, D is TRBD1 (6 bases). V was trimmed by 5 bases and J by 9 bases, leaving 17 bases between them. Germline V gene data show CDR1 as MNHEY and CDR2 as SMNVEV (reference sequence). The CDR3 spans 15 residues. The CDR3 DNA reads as TGTGCCAGCAGTGGATCAGGGGCCGTCAGTTCACCCCTCCACTTT. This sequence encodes CASSGSGAVSSPLHF.

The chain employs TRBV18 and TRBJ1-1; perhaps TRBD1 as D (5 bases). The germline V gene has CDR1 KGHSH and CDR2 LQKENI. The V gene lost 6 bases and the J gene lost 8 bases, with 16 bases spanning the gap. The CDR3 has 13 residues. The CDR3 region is CASSRTSGGEAFF. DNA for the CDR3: TGTGCCAGCTCGCGGACTAGTGGGGGGGAAGCTTTCTTT.

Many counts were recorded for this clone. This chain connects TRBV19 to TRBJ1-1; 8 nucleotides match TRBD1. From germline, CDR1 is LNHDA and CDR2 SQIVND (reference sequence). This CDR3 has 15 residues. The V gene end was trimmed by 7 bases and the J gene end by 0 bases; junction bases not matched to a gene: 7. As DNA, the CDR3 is TGTGCCAGTACCATATCAGGGGGCGTGAACACTGAAGCTTTCTTT. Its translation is CASTISGGVNTEAFF.

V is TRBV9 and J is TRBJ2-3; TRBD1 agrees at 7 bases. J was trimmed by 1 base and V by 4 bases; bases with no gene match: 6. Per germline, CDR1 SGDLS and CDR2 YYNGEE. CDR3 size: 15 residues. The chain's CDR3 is CASSSTGVRTDTQYF. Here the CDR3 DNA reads TGTGCCAGCAGCAGTACAGGGGTTCGCACAGATACGCAGTATTTT.

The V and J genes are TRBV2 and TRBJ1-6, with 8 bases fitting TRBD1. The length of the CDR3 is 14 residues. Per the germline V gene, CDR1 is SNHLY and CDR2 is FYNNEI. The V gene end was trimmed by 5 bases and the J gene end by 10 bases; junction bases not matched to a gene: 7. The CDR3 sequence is CASSRQGPESPLHF. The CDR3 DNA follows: TGTGCCAGCAGTCGACAGGGGCCGGAGTCACCCCTCCACTTT.

CDR3 DNA sequence: TGTGCCAGCACCAACCCCGACAGGGGTGGAGGCTACACCTTC. Translated, it gives CASTNPDRGGGYTF. The chain carries TRBV9 and TRBJ1-2, with 8 bases aligning to TRBD1. CDR3 length equals 14 residues. The germline CDR1 and CDR2 sequences are SGDLS and YYNGEE. Losses at the gene ends were 6 bases for V and 8 bases for J; bases not matched to a gene: 12. The whole variable domain, remainder taken from reference TRBV9 and TRBJ1-2, is DSGVTQTPKHLITATGQRVTLRCSPRSGDLSVYWYQQSLDQGLQFLIQYYNGEERAKGNILERFSAQQFPDLHSELNLSSLELGDSALYFCASTNPDRGGGYTFGSGTRLTVV.

The CDR3 bases are TGCGCCAGCAGTCACATGGGACAGGGGAAGGACAATGAGCAGTTCTTC. This gives the protein CASSHMGQGKDNEQFF. The chain is built from TRBV23-1 and TRBJ2-1; 10 positions match TRBD1. TRBV23-1 counts as an open reading frame of uncertain function. The CDR3 has 16 amino acids. J gave up 5 bases and V 3 bases, and 7 bases lay outside the gene matches.

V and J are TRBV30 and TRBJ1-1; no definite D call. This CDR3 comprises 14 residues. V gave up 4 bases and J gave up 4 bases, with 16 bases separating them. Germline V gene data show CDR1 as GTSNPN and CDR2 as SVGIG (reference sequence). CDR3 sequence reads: CAWNKPAGSTEAFF. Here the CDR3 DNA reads TGTGCCTGGAACAAACCCGCGGGGAGCACTGAAGCTTTCTTT.

CDR3 coding DNA: TGTGCCACTGAACGGGATGAGCAGTTCTTC. Translation: CATERDEQFF. The rearrangement uses TRBV24-1 and TRBJ2-1; D is unclear. The CDR3 covers 10 residues. Germline V gene data show CDR1 as KGHDR and CDR2 as SFDVKD. Between the trimmed V and J ends, which lost 10 bases and 8 bases, there was a span of 8 bases.

CDR3 loop: CASRYDRQSQGRELFF. CDR3 sequence (DNA): TGTGCCAGCAGATACGATAGACAGTCCCAAGGAAGGGAGCTGTTTTTT. The V gene is TRBV11-2, the J gene TRBJ2-2; D may be TRBD1 (5 bases). The CDR3 runs to 16 residues. The V gene's germline CDR1 is SGHAT and CDR2 FQNNGV. The V end lost 6 bases, the J end lost 9 bases, and 23 bases lay between the germline ends.

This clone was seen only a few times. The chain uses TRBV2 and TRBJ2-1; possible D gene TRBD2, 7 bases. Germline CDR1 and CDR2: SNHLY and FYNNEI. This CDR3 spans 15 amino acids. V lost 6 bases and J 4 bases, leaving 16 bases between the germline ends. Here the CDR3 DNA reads TGTGCCAGCAGGCCCCGGGGGGCGGGGTACAATGAGCAGTTCTTC. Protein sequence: CASRPRGAGYNEQFF.

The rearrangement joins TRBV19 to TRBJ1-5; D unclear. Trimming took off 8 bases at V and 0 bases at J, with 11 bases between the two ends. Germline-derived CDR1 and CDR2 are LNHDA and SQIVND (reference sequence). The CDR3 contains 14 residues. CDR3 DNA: TGTGCCAGTTCGAATCGGGTTAGCAATCAGCCCCAGCATTTT. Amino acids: CASSNRVSNQPQHF.

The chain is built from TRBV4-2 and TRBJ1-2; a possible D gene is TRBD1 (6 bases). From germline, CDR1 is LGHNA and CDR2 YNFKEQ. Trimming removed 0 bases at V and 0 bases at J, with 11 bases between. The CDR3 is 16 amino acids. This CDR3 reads CASSQDIQGSNYGYTF. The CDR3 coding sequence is TGTGCCAGCAGCCAAGATATTCAGGGGTCTAACTATGGCTACACCTTC.

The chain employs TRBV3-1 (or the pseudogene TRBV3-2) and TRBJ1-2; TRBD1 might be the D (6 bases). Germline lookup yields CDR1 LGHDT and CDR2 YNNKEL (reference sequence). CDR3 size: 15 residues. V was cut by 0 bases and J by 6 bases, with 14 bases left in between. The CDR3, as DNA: TGTGCCAGCAGCCAAGATATGACAGGAGCAGATGGCTACACCTTC. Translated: CASSQDMTGADGYTF.